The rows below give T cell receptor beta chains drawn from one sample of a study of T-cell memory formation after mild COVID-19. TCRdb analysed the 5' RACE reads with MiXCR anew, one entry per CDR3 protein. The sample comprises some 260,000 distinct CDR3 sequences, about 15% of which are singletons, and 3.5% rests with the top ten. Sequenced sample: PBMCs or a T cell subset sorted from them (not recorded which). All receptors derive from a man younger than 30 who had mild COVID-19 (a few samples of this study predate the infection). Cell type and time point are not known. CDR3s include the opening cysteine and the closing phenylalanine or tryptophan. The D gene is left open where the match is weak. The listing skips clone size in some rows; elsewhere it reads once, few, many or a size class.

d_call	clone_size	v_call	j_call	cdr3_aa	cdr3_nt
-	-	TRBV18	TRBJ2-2	CASSPPGSLRDTGELFF	TGTGCCAGCTCACCACCGGGATCTCTTCGGGACACCGGGGAGCTGTTTTTT
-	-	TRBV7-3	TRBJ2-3	CASSYRSDTTDTQYF	TGTGCCAGCAGCTACAGGTCGGACACCACAGATACGCAGTATTTT
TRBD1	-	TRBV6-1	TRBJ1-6	CASSSTQGVPLHF	TGTGCCAGCAGTTCTACTCAGGGGGTCCCCCTCCACTTT
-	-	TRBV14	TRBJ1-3	CASSPLRSGGNTIYF	TGTGCCAGCAGCCCCCTGAGATCGGGTGGAAACACCATATATTTT
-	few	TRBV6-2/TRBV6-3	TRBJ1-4	CASSYARGPTNEKLFF	TGTGCCAGCAGTTATGCCCGGGGTCCAACTAATGAAAAACTGTTTTTT
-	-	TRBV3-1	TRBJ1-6	CASTLNPGSPLHF	TGTGCCAGCACCCTAAATCCAGGTTCACCCCTCCACTTT
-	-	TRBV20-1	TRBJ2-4	CSASALAKNIQYF	TGCAGTGCTTCCGCTTTAGCCAAAAACATTCAGTACTTC
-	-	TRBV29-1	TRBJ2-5	CSVGQLASGGGGQYF	TGCAGCGTTGGCCAACTAGCAAGCGGAGGGGGTGGCCAGTACTTC
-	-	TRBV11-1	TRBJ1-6	CASSLERGGFRNSPLHF	TGTGCCAGCAGCTTAGAGCGCGGGGGCTTCCGTAATTCACCCCTCCACTTT
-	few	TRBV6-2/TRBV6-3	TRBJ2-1	CASSYSNWPYNEQFF	TGTGCCAGCAGTTACTCCAATTGGCCCTACAATGAGCAGTTCTTC
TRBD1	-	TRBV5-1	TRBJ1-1	CASSLRQGVNTEAFF	TGCGCCAGCAGCTTACGACAGGGGGTAAACACTGAAGCTTTCTTT
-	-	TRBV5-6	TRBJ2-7	CASSLGKFEQYF	TGTGCCAGCAGCTTGGGGAAGTTCGAGCAGTACTTC
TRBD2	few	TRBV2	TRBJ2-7	CASSPFSGGAYEQYF	TGTGCCAGCAGTCCTTTCTCCGGGGGGGCCTACGAGCAGTACTTC
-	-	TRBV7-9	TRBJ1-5	CASSFQGSAGNQPQHF	TGTGCCAGCAGCTTTCAGGGAAGTGCGGGCAATCAGCCCCAGCATTTT
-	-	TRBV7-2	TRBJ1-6	CASSSVGWDNSPLHF	TGTGCCAGCAGCAGCGTTGGGTGGGACAATTCACCCCTCCACTTT
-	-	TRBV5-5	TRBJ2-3	CASSLVPGFTDTQYF	TGTGCCAGCAGCTTGGTCCCAGGGTTCACAGATACGCAGTATTTT